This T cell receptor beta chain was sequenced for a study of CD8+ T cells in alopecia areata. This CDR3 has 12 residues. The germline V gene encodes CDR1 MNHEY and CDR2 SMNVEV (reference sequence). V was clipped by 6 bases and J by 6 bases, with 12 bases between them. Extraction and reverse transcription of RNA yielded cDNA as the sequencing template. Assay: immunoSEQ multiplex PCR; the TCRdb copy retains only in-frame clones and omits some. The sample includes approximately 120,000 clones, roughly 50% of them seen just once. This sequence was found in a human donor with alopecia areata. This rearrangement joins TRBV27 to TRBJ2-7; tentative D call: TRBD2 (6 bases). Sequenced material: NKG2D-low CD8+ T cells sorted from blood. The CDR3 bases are TGTGCCAGCAGCGGCTTGGGGGGCGAGCAGTACTTC. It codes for CASSGLGGEQYF.